A single sample is the source of the 20 T cell receptor beta chains below, sequenced in a study of shared clonotypes between healthy human individuals. Naive CD8 cells lacked CD45RO, underwent positive selection for CCR7 and left out terminally differentiated effector memory CD45RA+ cells. Generated by immunoSEQ multiplex PCR, the TCRdb table keeps only in-frame clones and is missing some. The repertoire includes some 740,000 clones, approximately 92% of them detected once, and around 24% sits in the top ten. The sequenced sample was naive CD8+ T cells sorted from blood. The receptors derive from a man younger than 40 in good health.

The chain employs TRBV29-1 and TRBJ2-1, with a tentative D call TRBD1 (6 bases). The V gene's germline CDR1 is SQVTM and CDR2 ANQGSEA. V dropped 6 bases and J dropped 3 bases, with 12 bases sitting between them. There are 13 residues in the CDR3. CDR3 sequence: CSVHRAGYNEQFF. The CDR3 nucleotides are TGCAGCGTACACAGGGCGGGCTACAATGAGCAGTTCTTC.

The V and J genes are TRBV11-2 and TRBJ1-1; D not certain. The CDR3 runs to 17 residues. Looked up from germline, CDR1 is SGHAT and CDR2 is FQNNGV. V was trimmed by 2 bases and J by 0 bases, leaving 16 bases between them. CDR3 DNA: TGTGCCAGCAGCTTAAGGGTTGGGATGACAATGAACACTGAAGCTTTCTTT. It specifies CASSLRVGMTMNTEAFF. The full variable domain, in which reference TRBV11-2 and TRBJ1-1 provide the parts outside the CDR3, is EAGVAQSPRYKIIEKRQSVAFWCNPISGHATLYWYQQILGQGPKLLIQFQNNGVVDDSQLPKDRFSAERLKGVDSTLKIQPAKLEDSAVYLCASSLRVGMTMNTEAFFGQGTRLTVV.

This chain joins TRBV6-5 and TRBJ1-3; D is undetermined. Per the germline V gene, CDR1 is MNHEY and CDR2 is SVGAGI. The CDR3 is made up of 16 amino acids. With 0 bases removed from V and 0 bases from J, the gap between germline ends came to 9 bases. The CDR3 protein is CASSYSSFFSGNTIYF. The CDR3 coding sequence is TGTGCCAGCAGTTACTCTTCGTTTTTCTCTGGAAACACCATATATTTT.

The V and J genes are TRBV9 and TRBJ1-2; D might be TRBD1 (5 bases). Germline assignment: CDR1 SGDLS and CDR2 YYNGEE. CDR3 length: 14 amino acids. Trimming left V 0 bases short and J 8 bases short, with 14 bases between. The CDR3 DNA reads TGTGCCAGCAGCGTAGGCGGGACGGTCGAAGGCTACACCTTC. Its translation is CASSVGGTVEGYTF.

The chain joins TRBV11-2 to TRBJ1-5; TRBD1 is a possible D gene (6 bases). The germline V gene has CDR1 SGHAT and CDR2 FQNNGV. The ends were cut back, 0 bases at V and 9 bases at J, with 9 bases in the middle. CDR3 length: 13 amino acids. CDR3 sequence reads: CASSLEQTGPQHF. The DNA for the CDR3 is TGTGCCAGCAGCTTAGAACAGACAGGGCCCCAGCATTTT.

The J gene is TRBJ2-7, the V gene TRBV5-5; no clear D gene. CDR1 is SGHKS, CDR2 YYEKEE, per germline (reference sequence). The CDR3 loop spans 17 amino acids. The ends were cut back, 0 bases at V and 2 bases at J, with 18 bases in the middle. CDR3 nucleotide sequence: TGTGCCAGCAGCTTGGTTGACTCCTACTCAGCGACCTACGAGCAGTACTTC. This codes for CASSLVDSYSATYEQYF.

The rearrangement links TRBV29-1 to TRBJ1-2; 7 positions match TRBD1. The CDR3 length is 12 residues. V lost 7 bases, J lost 4 bases, and 6 bases stayed unmatched. The germline gives CDR1 SQVTM, CDR2 ANQGSEA. The CDR3 DNA is TGCAGCGCAAAAGGGACAGTCTATGGCTACACCTTC. Translating gives CSAKGTVYGYTF. Together with reference TRBV29-1 and TRBJ1-2, the CDR3 gives the full variable domain: SAVISQKPSRDICQRGTSLTIQCQVDSQVTMMFWYRQQPGQSLTLIATANQGSEATYESGFVIDKFPISRPNLTFSTLTVSNMSPEDSSIYLCSAKGTVYGYTFGSGTRLTVV.

The chain carries TRBV29-1 and TRBJ2-1, with D tentatively TRBD2 (6 bases). Germline V gene lookup returns CDR1 SQVTM and CDR2 ANQGSEA. The CDR3 is 13 residues long. Trimming took off 5 bases at V and 4 bases at J, with 12 bases between the two ends. The CDR3 region has the DNA TGCAGCGTTTGTCTAGCGAATTACAATGAGCAGTTCTTC. The encoded protein is CSVCLANYNEQFF.

J is TRBJ2-3 and V is TRBV10-1; D not resolved. The CDR3 loop spans 15 amino acids. V was pared by 0 bases and J by 3 bases, with 10 bases between. The V gene's germline CDR1 is WNHNN and CDR2 SYGVQD (reference sequence). In nucleotides, the CDR3 is TGCGCCAGCAGTGAGTCGGCGGTCTGGACAGATACGCAGTATTTT. As protein: CASSESAVWTDTQYF.

CDR3 protein: CASSFGLATYNEQFF. The DNA of the CDR3 is TGTGCCAGCAGTTTTGGACTAGCGACTTACAATGAGCAGTTCTTC. The chain uses TRBV28 and TRBJ2-1; 9 positions match TRBD2. The V and J ends lost 3 bases and 4 bases, in that order; junction bases with no gene match: 4. The germline gives CDR1 MDHEN, CDR2 SYDVKM. The CDR3 covers 15 residues.

This clone was seen a handful of times. The gene calls are TRBV2 and TRBJ2-7; possibly TRBD1 for D (6 bases). In germline, CDR1 is SNHLY, CDR2 FYNNEI. The CDR3 is 16 residues long. Trimming shortened V by 4 bases and J by 5 bases, and 21 bases separated the two germline ends. The CDR3 is CASSASRDKNKHEQYF. The CDR3 DNA follows: TGTGCCAGCAGTGCAAGCCGGGACAAAAACAAACACGAGCAGTACTTC.

The V and J genes are TRBV6-5 and TRBJ2-1; tentative D call: TRBD2 (5 bases). V lost 4 bases to trimming and J lost 10 bases, with 14 bases between them. Germline lookup yields CDR1 MNHEY and CDR2 SVGAGI. The CDR3 contains 13 residues. CDR3 nucleotide sequence: TGTGCCAGCAGTTTAGGACTTGACGTAGAGCAGTTCTTC. Its protein is CASSLGLDVEQFF.

The V gene is TRBV29-1, the J gene TRBJ1-2, with D unclear. The CDR3 totals 12 residues. V shed 3 bases and J shed 5 bases, with 10 bases lying between them. Germline V gene sequence: CDR1 SQVTM, CDR2 ANQGSEA. CDR3 sequence reads: CSVDSLTYGYTF. DNA of the CDR3: TGCAGCGTTGACAGTCTGACTTATGGCTACACCTTC.

This sequence joins TRBV5-4 and TRBJ1-3; D is uncertain. Germline CDR1 and CDR2: SGHNT and YYREEE (reference sequence). The CDR3 loop spans 14 amino acids. V was cut by 4 bases and J by 0 bases, with 8 bases left in between. This CDR3 reads CASSLGDSGNTIYF. The CDR3, as DNA: TGTGCCAGCAGCCTTGGGGACTCTGGAAACACCATATATTTT.

The CDR3 is CASRLREIQETQYF. As DNA, the CDR3 is TGTGCCAGCAGACTTCGAGAGATTCAAGAGACCCAGTACTTC. The rearrangement uses TRBV28 and TRBJ2-5; D ambiguous. This CDR3 has 14 residues. Germline-derived CDR1 and CDR2 are MDHEN and SYDVKM. Trimming removed 6 bases from V and 2 bases from J, with 13 bases in between.

The chain recombines TRBV4-1 with TRBJ2-7; D not certain. This CDR3 comprises 13 residues. CDR1 and CDR2 from the germline V gene are MGHRA and YSYEKL. V was pared by 1 base and J by 6 bases, with 10 bases between. The CDR3 sequence: CASSQGYGLEQYF. CDR3 nucleotide sequence: TGCGCCAGCAGCCAAGGGTACGGTCTCGAGCAGTACTTC.

The V gene is TRBV27, the J gene TRBJ2-7, with D possibly being TRBD2 (9 bases). Germline values: CDR1 MNHEY, CDR2 SMNVEV (reference sequence). The CDR3 covers 19 residues. V dropped 3 bases and J dropped 3 bases, with 27 bases sitting between them. CDR3 amino acids: CASSFQGADGTSSFYEQYF. The CDR3 region has the DNA TGTGCCAGCAGTTTTCAGGGGGCTGACGGGACTAGCTCCTTCTACGAGCAGTACTTC.

The chain has TRBV28 and TRBJ1-2; TRBD1 agrees at 7 bases. The junction had 9 bases not matched to a gene; V was cut back by 2 bases and J by 3 bases. The CDR3 is made up of 16 amino acids. Germline CDR1 reads MDHEN; CDR2 reads SYDVKM. CDR3 protein: CASSLETGLFDYGYTF. The CDR3 coding sequence is TGTGCCAGCAGTTTAGAGACAGGGCTCTTCGACTATGGCTACACCTTC.

The gene calls are TRBV6-1 and TRBJ1-2, with TRBD1 as a possible D gene (5 bases). The V and J ends lost 2 bases and 4 bases respectively, with 14 bases between them. Germline V lookup: CDR1 MNHNS, CDR2 SASEGT. The CDR3 spans 15 residues. The CDR3 loop is CASSERKGISYGYTF. CDR3 nucleotides: TGTGCCAGCAGTGAAAGGAAGGGGATAAGCTATGGCTACACCTTC.

This clone came up many times. The chain combines TRBV30 with TRBJ1-1, with a possible D match to TRBD1 (5 bases). V lost 5 bases to trimming and J lost 6 bases, with 10 bases between them. This CDR3 has 11 residues. The germline CDR1 and CDR2 sequences are GTSNPN and SVGIG (reference sequence). The CDR3 sequence is CAWAGGSEAFF. The CDR3 nucleotides read TGTGCCTGGGCCGGGGGATCTGAAGCTTTCTTT.